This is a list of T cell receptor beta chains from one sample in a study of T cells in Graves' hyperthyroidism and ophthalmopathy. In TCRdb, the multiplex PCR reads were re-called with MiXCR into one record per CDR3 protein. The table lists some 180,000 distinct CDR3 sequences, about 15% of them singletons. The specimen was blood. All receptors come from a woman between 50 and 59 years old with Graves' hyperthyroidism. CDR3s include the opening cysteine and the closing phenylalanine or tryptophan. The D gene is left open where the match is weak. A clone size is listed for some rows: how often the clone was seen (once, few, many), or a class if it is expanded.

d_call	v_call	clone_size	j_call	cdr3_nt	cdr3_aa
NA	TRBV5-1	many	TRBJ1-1	TGCGCCAGCAGCTTGGTCGGTAGGGCAGCTTTCTTT	CASSLVGRAAFF
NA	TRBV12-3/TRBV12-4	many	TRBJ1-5	TGTGCCAGCAGTTCTACCCTCGGGGATCGCAATCAGCCCCAGCATTTT	CASSSTLGDRNQPQHF
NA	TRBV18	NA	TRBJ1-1	TGTGCCAGCTCCGGACTCACTGAAGCTTTCTTT	CASSGLTEAFF
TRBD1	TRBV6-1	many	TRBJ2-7	TGTGCCAGCAGTGAAGCGCGGTGGACAGGGGACTCCTACGAGCAGTACTTC	CASSEARWTGDSYEQYF
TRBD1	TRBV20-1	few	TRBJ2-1	TGCAGTGCTGAGGACATCCAGGGGGACAGCTCCTACAATGAGCAGTTCTTC	CSAEDIQGDSSYNEQFF
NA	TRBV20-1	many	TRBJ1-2	TGCAGTGCAGAGCAGGATAACTATGGCTACACCTTC	CSAEQDNYGYTF
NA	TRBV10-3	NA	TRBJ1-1	TGTGCCATCGGGGGATTAGACAGATCTGAAGCTTTCTTT	CAIGGLDRSEAFF
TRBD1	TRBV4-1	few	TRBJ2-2	TGCGCCAGCAGACCCGGACAGGGAGACGGGGAGCTGTTTTTT	CASRPGQGDGELFF
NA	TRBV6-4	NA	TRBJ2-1	TGTGCCAGCAGCGATACTAGAGCGGAGTACAATGAGCAGTTCTTC	CASSDTRAEYNEQFF
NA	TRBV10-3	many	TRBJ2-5	TGTGCCATCAAATCCGAAGAAGAGACCCAGTACTTC	CAIKSEEETQYF
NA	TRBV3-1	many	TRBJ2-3	TGTGCCAGCAGCCAAGAGCGGGGTCTCACAGATACGCAGTATTTT	CASSQERGLTDTQYF
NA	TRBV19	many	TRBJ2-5	TGTGCCAGTAGACCATTCGGGGACGAACAAGAGACCCAGTACTTC	CASRPFGDEQETQYF
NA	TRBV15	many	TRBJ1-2	TGTGCCACCAGCAGGACTCTGCAGGGCGGCGATGGCTACACCTTC	CATSRTLQGGDGYTF
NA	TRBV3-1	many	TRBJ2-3	TGTGCCAGCAGCCAAGTTTTGACAGATACGCAGTATTTT	CASSQVLTDTQYF
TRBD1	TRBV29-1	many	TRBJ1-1	TGCAGTATCACGCCGGGACAGGGAGTGGAAGCTTTCTTT	CSITPGQGVEAFF
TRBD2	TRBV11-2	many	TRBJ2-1	TGTGCCAGCAGCTTAGTAGCGGGGGGATACAATGAGCAGTTCTTC	CASSLVAGGYNEQFF
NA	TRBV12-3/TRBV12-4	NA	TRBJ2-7	TGTGCCAGCAAAGACGGGACCGGGGAATACGAGCAGTACTTC	CASKDGTGEYEQYF
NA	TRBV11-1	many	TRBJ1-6	TGTGCCAGCAGTTGGACGGATAATAATTCACCCCTCCACTTT	CASSWTDNNSPLHF
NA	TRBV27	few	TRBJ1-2	TGTGCCAGCAGTCCCCAGGGACCTGGCTACACCTTC	CASSPQGPGYTF
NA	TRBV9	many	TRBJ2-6	TGTGCCAGCAGCACACGGACGACTGGGGCCAACGTCCTGACTTTC	CASSTRTTGANVLTF
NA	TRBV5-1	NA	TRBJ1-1	TGCGCCAGCAGCTTTACCCTTTCGGACACTGAAGCTTTCTTT	CASSFTLSDTEAFF
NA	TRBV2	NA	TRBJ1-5	TGTGCCAGCAGTGAACAGTACAATCAGCCCCAGCATTTT	CASSEQYNQPQHF
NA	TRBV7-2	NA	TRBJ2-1	TGTGCCAGCAGCTTAGCGGAGACAGTGGGCTCCTACAATGAGCAGTTCTTC	CASSLAETVGSYNEQFF
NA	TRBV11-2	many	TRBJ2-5	TGTGCCAGCAGCTTAGGAGGCGGCCGGTCAAAGACCCAGTACTTC	CASSLGGGRSKTQYF
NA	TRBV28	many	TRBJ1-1	TGTGCCAGCAGTTCCCATCTCGGGGCCACTGAAGCTTTCTTT	CASSSHLGATEAFF
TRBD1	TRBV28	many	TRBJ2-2	TGTGCCAGCAGTTTTGCCCCTAGGCAGGGGGACACCGGGGAGCTGTTTTTT	CASSFAPRQGDTGELFF
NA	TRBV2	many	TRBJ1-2	TGTGCCAGCAGTGCAACAGGGTATGGCTACACCTTC	CASSATGYGYTF
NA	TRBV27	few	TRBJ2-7	TGTGCCAGCAGTCCACAAATCACCCCTGTGAAGCAGTACTTC	CASSPQITPVKQYF
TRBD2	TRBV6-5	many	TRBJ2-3	TGTGCCAGCAGTTACTCGTCTAGCGGCCTCGTCACAGATACGCAGTATTTT	CASSYSSSGLVTDTQYF
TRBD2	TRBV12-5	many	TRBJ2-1	TGTGCTAGTGGTTTGAACCTGAACCCCGGGACTATTAACAATGAGCAGTTCTTC	CASGLNLNPGTINNEQFF
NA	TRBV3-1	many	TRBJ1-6	TGTGCCAGCAGCCAAGGCAATTCACCCCTCCACTTT	CASSQGNSPLHF
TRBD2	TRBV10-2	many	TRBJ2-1	TGCGCCAGCAGTCCCCGGGTCCTAGCGGCCGACAATGAGCAGTTCTTC	CASSPRVLAADNEQFF